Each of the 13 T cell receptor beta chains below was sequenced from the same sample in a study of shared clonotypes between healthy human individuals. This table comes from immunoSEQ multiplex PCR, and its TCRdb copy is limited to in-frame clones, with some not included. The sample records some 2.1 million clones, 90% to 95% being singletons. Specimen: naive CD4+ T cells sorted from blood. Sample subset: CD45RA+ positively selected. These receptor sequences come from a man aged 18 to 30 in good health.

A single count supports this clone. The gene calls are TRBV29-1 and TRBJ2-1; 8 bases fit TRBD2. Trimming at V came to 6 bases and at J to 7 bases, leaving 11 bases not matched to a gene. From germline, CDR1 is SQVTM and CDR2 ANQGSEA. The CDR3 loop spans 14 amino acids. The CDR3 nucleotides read TGCAGCGTGTGCACCGGGACTAGGGGTAATGAGCAGTTCTTC. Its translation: CSVCTGTRGNEQFF.

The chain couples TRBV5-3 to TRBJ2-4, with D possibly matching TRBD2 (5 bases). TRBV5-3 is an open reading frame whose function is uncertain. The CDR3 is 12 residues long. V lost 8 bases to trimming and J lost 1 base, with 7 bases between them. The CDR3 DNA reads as TGTGCCAGTAGGGAGGCCAAAAACATTCAGTACTTC. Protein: CASREAKNIQYF.

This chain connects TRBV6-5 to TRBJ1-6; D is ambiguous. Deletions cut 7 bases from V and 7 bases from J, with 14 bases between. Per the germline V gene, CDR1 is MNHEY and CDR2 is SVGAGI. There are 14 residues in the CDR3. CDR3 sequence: CASTRTTGNSPLHF. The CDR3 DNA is TGTGCCAGCACCAGGACGACGGGGAATTCACCCCTCCACTTT.

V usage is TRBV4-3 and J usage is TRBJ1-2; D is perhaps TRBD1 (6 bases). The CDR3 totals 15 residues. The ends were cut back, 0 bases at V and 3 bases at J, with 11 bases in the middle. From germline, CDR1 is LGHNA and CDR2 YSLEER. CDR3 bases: TGCGCCAGCAGCCAAGACTTGGACAGAGACTATGGCTACACCTTC. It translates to CASSQDLDRDYGYTF.

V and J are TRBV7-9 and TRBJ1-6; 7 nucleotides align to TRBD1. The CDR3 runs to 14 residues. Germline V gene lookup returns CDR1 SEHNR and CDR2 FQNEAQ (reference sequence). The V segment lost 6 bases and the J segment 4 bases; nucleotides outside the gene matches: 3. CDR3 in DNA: TGTGCCAGCAGGGGACAGCGATATAATTCACCCCTCCACTTT. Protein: CASRGQRYNSPLHF.

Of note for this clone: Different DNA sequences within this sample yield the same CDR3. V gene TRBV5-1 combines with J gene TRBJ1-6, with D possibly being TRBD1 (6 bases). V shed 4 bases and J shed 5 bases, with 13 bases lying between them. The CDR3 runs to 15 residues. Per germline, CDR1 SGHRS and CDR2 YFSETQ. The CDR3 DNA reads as TGCGCCAGCAGCCTGGGGGGGCAGAATAATTCACCCCTCCACTTT. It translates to CASSLGGQNNSPLHF.

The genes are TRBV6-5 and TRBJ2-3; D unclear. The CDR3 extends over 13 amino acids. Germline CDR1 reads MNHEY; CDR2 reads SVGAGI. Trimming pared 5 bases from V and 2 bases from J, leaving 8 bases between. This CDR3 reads CASSRHHTDTQYF. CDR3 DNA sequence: TGTGCCAGCAGTCGACACCACACAGATACGCAGTATTTT.

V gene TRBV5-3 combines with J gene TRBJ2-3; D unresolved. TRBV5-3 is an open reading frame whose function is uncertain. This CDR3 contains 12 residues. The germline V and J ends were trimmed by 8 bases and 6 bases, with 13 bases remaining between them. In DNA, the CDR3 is TGTGCCAGCAGCCTAGGGTGGGATACGCAGTATTTT. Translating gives CASSLGWDTQYF.

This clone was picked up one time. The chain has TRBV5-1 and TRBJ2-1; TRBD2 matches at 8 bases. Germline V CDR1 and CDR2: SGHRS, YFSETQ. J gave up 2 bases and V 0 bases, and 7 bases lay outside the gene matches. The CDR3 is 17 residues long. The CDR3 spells CASSLAISAGAYNEQFF. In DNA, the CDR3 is TGCGCCAGCAGCTTGGCCATCTCAGCGGGGGCCTACAATGAGCAGTTCTTC.

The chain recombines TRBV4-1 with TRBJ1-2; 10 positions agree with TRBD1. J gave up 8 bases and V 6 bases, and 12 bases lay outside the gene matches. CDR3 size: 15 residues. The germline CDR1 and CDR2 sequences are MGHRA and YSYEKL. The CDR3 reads CASSSWTGGSRGYTF. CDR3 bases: TGCGCCAGCAGTTCTTGGACAGGGGGTAGTAGGGGCTACACCTTC.

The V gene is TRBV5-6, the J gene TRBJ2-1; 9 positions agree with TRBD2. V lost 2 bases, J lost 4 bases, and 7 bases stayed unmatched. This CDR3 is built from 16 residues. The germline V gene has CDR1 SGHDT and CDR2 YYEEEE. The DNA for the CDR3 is TGTGCCAGCAGCTTTTTCGCGGGAGGGTCGTACAATGAGCAGTTCTTC. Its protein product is CASSFFAGGSYNEQFF.

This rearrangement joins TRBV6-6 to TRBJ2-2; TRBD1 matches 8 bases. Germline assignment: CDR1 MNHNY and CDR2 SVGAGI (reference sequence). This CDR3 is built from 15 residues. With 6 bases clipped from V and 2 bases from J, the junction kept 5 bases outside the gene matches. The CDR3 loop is CASRWTGQNTGELFF. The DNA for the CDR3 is TGTGCCAGCAGGTGGACAGGGCAAAACACCGGGGAGCTGTTTTTT.

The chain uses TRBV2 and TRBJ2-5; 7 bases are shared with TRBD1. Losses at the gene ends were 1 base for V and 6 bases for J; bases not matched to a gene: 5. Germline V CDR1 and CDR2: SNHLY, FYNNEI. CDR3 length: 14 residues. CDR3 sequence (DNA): TGTGCCAGCAGTGAAGACAGGGGTTGGAAGACCCAGTACTTC. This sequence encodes CASSEDRGWKTQYF.